Ten or more counts support the clone carrying this T cell receptor beta chain. Constant-segment primers served in 5'RACE that generated TCR alpha and TCR beta cDNA libraries bearing sample barcodes and UMIs. MiXCR, applied by TCRdb to the 5' RACE reads, yields one record per CDR3 protein. This sample has approximately 34,000 distinct CDR3 sequences, with 7% to 8% found just once. This record comes from a study of T-cell memory formation after mild COVID-19. Background on the study: In these data, TCR clusters were largely donor specific.

There are 16 residues in the CDR3. V dropped 7 bases and J dropped 5; count of bases not matched to a gene: 12. The receptor's source is a man aged 18 to 30 who had mild COVID-19 (a few samples of this study predate the infection). Cell type and time point are not known. Sequences were obtained from PBMCs or a T cell subset sorted from them (not recorded which). This rearrangement joins TRBV12-3 or TRBV12-4 to TRBJ2-3; the match to TRBD2 covers 10 bases. The CDR3 region has the DNA TGTGCCAGCACTCTAAGGAGCGGGGGGGCCGGAGATACGCAGTATTTT. Residues: CASTLRSGGAGDTQYF.